This TCR beta chain was recorded in a study of T cell responses to AZD1222 COVID-19 vaccine. Study-level results: Epitopes outside B.1.351 and B.1.1.7 mutated regions reportedly drew nearly half of spike TCRs. Clonal diversity was possibly underestimated, and white British individuals and females predominated among donors.

The CDR3 length is 15 residues. Germline assignment: CDR1 SGHTS and CDR2 YDEGEE. After removal of 4 bases from V and 3 bases from J, the junction contained 7 bases not matched to a gene. As for this clone: Its specificity is unknown.

TCRdb's table, derived via immunoSEQ multiplex PCR, lists solely in-frame clones and lacks some. The data hold roughly 170,000 clones, with 90% observed a single time. This material consisted of peripheral blood, taken on day 0 of AZD1222 vaccination. This clonotype was obtained from an adult in good health. This chain links TRBV5-8 with TRBJ2-5; 9 bases align to TRBD1. The CDR3 region is CASSRSGTGKETQYF. CDR3 DNA sequence: TGTGCCAGCAGCCGGAGCGGGACAGGGAAAGAGACCCAGTACTTC.